A selection of T cell receptor beta chains follows, all from one sample in a study of blood T cell repertoires in COVID-19. The repertoire was sequenced with immunoSEQ multiplex PCR; TCRdb's copy has only in-frame clones and lacks some. This table has 200,000 to 250,000 clones, 86% appearing once. The sequencing input was PBMCs or T cells enriched from blood (not recorded which). Source of these receptors: a woman aged 45-60 years in a cohort exposed to, infected with or recovered from COVID-19 (not recorded which). Each CDR3 is given with its conserved first and last residue. Fields, in order: D gene, clone size, V gene, J gene, CDR3 protein, CDR3 DNA. A D gene is named only where the DNA matches it firmly. The size field is filled for only some rows; it gives once, few, many or a size class.

d_call: .
clone_size: .
v_call: TRBV7-6
j_call: TRBJ2-3
cdr3_aa: CASSLAYTGGGPDTQYF
cdr3_nt: TGTGCCAGCAGCTTAGCCTACACGGGGGGCGGCCCAGATACGCAGTATTTT

d_call: .
clone_size: .
v_call: TRBV7-2
j_call: TRBJ1-1
cdr3_aa: CASSFLSTMNTEAFF
cdr3_nt: TGTGCCAGCAGCTTTCTCTCTACTATGAACACTGAAGCTTTCTTT

d_call: .
clone_size: few
v_call: TRBV6-5
j_call: TRBJ2-7
cdr3_aa: CASRRQGLYEQYF
cdr3_nt: TGTGCCAGCCGGAGACAGGGACTGTACGAGCAGTACTTC

d_call: TRBD1
clone_size: .
v_call: TRBV7-2
j_call: TRBJ1-6
cdr3_aa: CASSSGTRGAPLHF
cdr3_nt: TGTGCCAGCAGCTCGGGGACCAGGGGGGCACCCCTCCACTTT

d_call: .
clone_size: .
v_call: TRBV5-1
j_call: TRBJ2-1
cdr3_aa: CASSLSGGGYNEQFF
cdr3_nt: TGCGCCAGCAGCTTGAGCGGCGGAGGGTACAATGAGCAGTTCTTC

d_call: .
clone_size: few
v_call: TRBV27
j_call: TRBJ1-6
cdr3_aa: CASSLRRTEGSPLHF
cdr3_nt: TGTGCCAGCAGTCTACGTAGGACAGAGGGCTCACCCCTCCACTTT

d_call: TRBD2
clone_size: .
v_call: TRBV4-3
j_call: TRBJ2-2
cdr3_aa: CASSQDSGGPSGELFF
cdr3_nt: TGCGCCAGCAGCCAAGATTCGGGGGGGCCTTCCGGGGAGCTGTTTTTT

d_call: TRBD1
clone_size: .
v_call: TRBV11-2
j_call: TRBJ1-1
cdr3_aa: CASSSPRGRKTEAFF
cdr3_nt: TGTGCCAGCAGCTCTCCGAGGGGGCGGAAAACTGAAGCTTTCTTT

d_call: TRBD1
clone_size: .
v_call: TRBV6-5
j_call: TRBJ2-5
cdr3_aa: CASRTGQGLPETQYF
cdr3_nt: TGTGCCAGCAGAACCGGACAGGGGCTCCCAGAGACCCAGTACTTC

d_call: TRBD1
clone_size: .
v_call: TRBV27
j_call: TRBJ1-6
cdr3_aa: CASSGGLGGLTSPLHF
cdr3_nt: TGTGCCAGCAGTGGCGGTTTAGGGGGCCTCACTTCACCCCTCCACTTT

d_call: TRBD1
clone_size: .
v_call: TRBV18
j_call: TRBJ2-3
cdr3_aa: CASSPTGTGGLDTQYF
cdr3_nt: TGTGCCAGCTCACCGACCGGGACAGGGGGCCTAGATACGCAGTATTTT

d_call: .
clone_size: .
v_call: TRBV9
j_call: TRBJ2-1
cdr3_aa: CASSVGQASSYNEQFF
cdr3_nt: TGTGCCAGCAGCGTAGGACAGGCCAGCTCCTACAATGAGCAGTTCTTC

d_call: TRBD1
clone_size: .
v_call: TRBV18
j_call: TRBJ1-3
cdr3_aa: CASSPVTGTGTSGNTIYF
cdr3_nt: TGTGCCAGCTCACCTGTTACCGGGACAGGGACCTCTGGAAACACCATATATTTT

d_call: .
clone_size: .
v_call: TRBV19
j_call: TRBJ2-5
cdr3_aa: CASSIGGTVQETQYF
cdr3_nt: TGTGCCAGTAGTATAGGCGGGACAGTCCAAGAGACCCAGTACTTC

d_call: .
clone_size: .
v_call: TRBV7-2
j_call: TRBJ1-3
cdr3_aa: CASSSHRRNTIYF
cdr3_nt: TGTGCCAGCAGCTCCCATAGAAGAAACACCATATATTTT

d_call: TRBD2
clone_size: .
v_call: TRBV5-1
j_call: TRBJ2-1
cdr3_aa: CASSLGSLAGRSSYNEQFF
cdr3_nt: TGCGCCAGCAGCTTGGGGTCCCTAGCGGGGAGGAGCTCCTACAATGAGCAGTTCTTC

d_call: TRBD1
clone_size: .
v_call: TRBV5-1
j_call: TRBJ2-7
cdr3_aa: CASSAGQGAYEQYF
cdr3_nt: TGCGCCAGCAGCGCGGGACAGGGGGCCTACGAGCAGTACTTC

d_call: .
clone_size: .
v_call: TRBV5-5
j_call: TRBJ2-1
cdr3_aa: CASSLHPGSYNEQFF
cdr3_nt: TGTGCCAGCAGCTTACACCCAGGATCCTACAATGAGCAGTTCTTC

d_call: .
clone_size: .
v_call: TRBV19
j_call: TRBJ2-4
cdr3_aa: CATPPGGERAKNIQYF
cdr3_nt: TGTGCCACCCCTCCCGGGGGAGAAAGGGCCAAAAACATTCAGTACTTC

d_call: .
clone_size: .
v_call: TRBV5-4
j_call: TRBJ1-1
cdr3_aa: CASSYLRVEDTEAFF
cdr3_nt: TGTGCCAGCAGCTATCTCAGGGTCGAGGACACTGAAGCTTTCTTT

d_call: .
clone_size: .
v_call: TRBV7-8
j_call: TRBJ1-5
cdr3_aa: CASSSRVAGANQPQHF
cdr3_nt: TGTGCCAGCAGCTCCCGGGTGGCGGGGGCAAATCAGCCCCAGCATTTT

d_call: .
clone_size: .
v_call: TRBV3-1/TRBV3-2
j_call: TRBJ2-1
cdr3_aa: CASSQRAAYNEQFF
cdr3_nt: TGTGCCAGCAGCCAACGCGCTGCCTACAATGAGCAGTTCTTC

d_call: .
clone_size: .
v_call: TRBV25-1
j_call: TRBJ1-2
cdr3_aa: CASRGGRPPNYGYTF
cdr3_nt: TGTGCCAGCAGGGGGGGGAGACCGCCTAACTATGGCTACACCTTC

d_call: .
clone_size: .
v_call: TRBV9
j_call: TRBJ2-2
cdr3_aa: CASSVVVASNTGELFF
cdr3_nt: TGTGCCAGCAGCGTAGTGGTGGCCTCGAACACCGGGGAGCTGTTTTTT

d_call: TRBD1
clone_size: .
v_call: TRBV25-1
j_call: TRBJ2-5
cdr3_aa: CASSDRGRETQYF
cdr3_nt: TGTGCCAGCTCCGACAGGGGGCGGGAGACCCAGTACTTC

d_call: .
clone_size: .
v_call: TRBV6-5
j_call: TRBJ1-1
cdr3_aa: CASSYAGVGTEAFF
cdr3_nt: TGTGCCAGCAGTTACGCAGGGGTGGGCACTGAAGCTTTCTTT

d_call: TRBD1
clone_size: .
v_call: TRBV30
j_call: TRBJ1-4
cdr3_aa: CAWSVLTGGAGDEKLFF
cdr3_nt: TGTGCCTGGAGTGTACTGACAGGGGGCGCGGGGGATGAAAAACTGTTTTTT

d_call: .
clone_size: few
v_call: TRBV20-1
j_call: TRBJ2-1
cdr3_aa: CSASQRGYYNEQFF
cdr3_nt: TGCAGTGCTAGTCAAAGGGGCTACTACAATGAGCAGTTCTTC

d_call: TRBD1
clone_size: .
v_call: TRBV6-5
j_call: TRBJ1-6
cdr3_aa: CASTPRDRASSPLHF
cdr3_nt: TGTGCCAGCACCCCCCGGGACAGGGCTTCTTCACCCCTCCACTTT

d_call: TRBD1
clone_size: .
v_call: TRBV6-6
j_call: TRBJ2-6
cdr3_aa: CASNRQGRFRSGANVLTF
cdr3_nt: TGTGCCAGCAATCGACAGGGCCGATTTCGCTCTGGGGCCAACGTCCTGACTTTC

d_call: .
clone_size: few
v_call: TRBV7-3
j_call: TRBJ1-2
cdr3_aa: CASSLLGREEDYGYTF
cdr3_nt: TGTGCCAGCAGCTTATTGGGGAGGGAAGAAGACTATGGCTACACCTTC

d_call: TRBD2
clone_size: .
v_call: TRBV5-1
j_call: TRBJ2-5
cdr3_aa: CASSFSGGGETQYF
cdr3_nt: TGCGCCAGCAGCTTTAGCGGGGGCGGGGAGACCCAGTACTTC

d_call: TRBD1
clone_size: .
v_call: TRBV28
j_call: TRBJ2-6
cdr3_aa: CASKPGGNSGANVLTF
cdr3_nt: TGTGCCAGCAAACCAGGGGGCAATTCTGGGGCCAACGTCCTGACTTTC

d_call: TRBD1
clone_size: .
v_call: TRBV14
j_call: TRBJ2-1
cdr3_aa: CASSQRQGSYNEQFF
cdr3_nt: TGTGCCAGCAGCCAACGACAGGGGAGCTACAATGAGCAGTTCTTC

d_call: .
clone_size: .
v_call: TRBV18
j_call: TRBJ2-3
cdr3_aa: CASSPIGDTQYF
cdr3_nt: TGTGCCAGCTCACCGATTGGCGATACGCAGTATTTT

d_call: TRBD1
clone_size: .
v_call: TRBV7-3
j_call: TRBJ1-5
cdr3_aa: CASSLMGQGNQPQHF
cdr3_nt: TGTGCCAGCAGCTTAATGGGACAGGGCAATCAGCCCCAGCATTTT

d_call: TRBD1
clone_size: .
v_call: TRBV3-1/TRBV3-2
j_call: TRBJ1-6
cdr3_aa: CASSRQGGNSPLHF
cdr3_nt: TGTGCCAGCAGCCGACAGGGGGGCAATTCACCCCTCCACTTT

d_call: .
clone_size: .
v_call: TRBV28
j_call: TRBJ2-5
cdr3_aa: CASSTRRETQYF
cdr3_nt: TGTGCCAGCAGCACTAGGAGAGAGACCCAGTACTTC

d_call: TRBD2
clone_size: .
v_call: TRBV7-2
j_call: TRBJ2-1
cdr3_aa: CASSFGLAGFEQFF
cdr3_nt: TGTGCCAGCAGCTTTGGACTAGCGGGGTTCGAGCAGTTCTTC

d_call: .
clone_size: .
v_call: TRBV2
j_call: TRBJ2-2
cdr3_aa: CASSGDRTGTGELFF
cdr3_nt: TGTGCCAGCAGTGGGGACCGCACAGGGACCGGGGAGCTGTTTTTT

d_call: TRBD1
clone_size: few
v_call: TRBV30
j_call: TRBJ2-7
cdr3_aa: CAWSGQVYEQYF
cdr3_nt: TGTGCCTGGAGCGGACAGGTCTACGAGCAGTACTTC

d_call: TRBD1
clone_size: .
v_call: TRBV5-6
j_call: TRBJ1-2
cdr3_aa: CASSSDRIYGYTF
cdr3_nt: TGTGCCAGCAGCTCGGACAGGATCTATGGCTACACCTTC

d_call: .
clone_size: .
v_call: TRBV4-3
j_call: TRBJ2-2
cdr3_aa: CASRLSTTNTGELFF
cdr3_nt: TGCGCCAGCAGGTTATCGACAACAAACACCGGGGAGCTGTTTTTT

d_call: .
clone_size: .
v_call: TRBV7-3
j_call: TRBJ1-1
cdr3_aa: CASSSIQGYEAFF
cdr3_nt: TGTGCCAGCAGCTCCATTCAGGGTTATGAAGCTTTCTTT

d_call: .
clone_size: .
v_call: TRBV5-4
j_call: TRBJ1-1
cdr3_aa: CASSTEGLNTEAFF
cdr3_nt: TGTGCCAGCAGCACCGAGGGTCTGAACACTGAAGCTTTCTTT

d_call: TRBD1
clone_size: .
v_call: TRBV5-1
j_call: TRBJ1-4
cdr3_aa: CASSPKGAGGAVSKATNEKLFF
cdr3_nt: TGCGCCAGCAGCCCAAAGGGGGCGGGGGGCGCCGTATCGAAGGCAACTAATGAAAAACTGTTTTTT

d_call: .
clone_size: .
v_call: TRBV5-1
j_call: TRBJ2-1
cdr3_aa: CASSPKLVLSSYNEQFF
cdr3_nt: TGCGCCAGCAGCCCGAAATTGGTCCTCAGCTCCTACAATGAGCAGTTCTTC

d_call: .
clone_size: .
v_call: TRBV5-1
j_call: TRBJ2-2
cdr3_aa: CASSFYSVENTGELFF
cdr3_nt: TGCGCCAGCAGCTTCTACAGTGTGGAGAACACCGGGGAGCTGTTTTTT

d_call: .
clone_size: .
v_call: TRBV19
j_call: TRBJ1-2
cdr3_aa: CASSIGQGNYGYTF
cdr3_nt: TGTGCCAGTAGTATCGGGCAGGGGAACTATGGCTACACCTTC

d_call: .
clone_size: .
v_call: TRBV28
j_call: TRBJ1-4
cdr3_aa: CASGNNRMAGFNEKLFF
cdr3_nt: TGTGCCAGCGGGAATAATAGGATGGCAGGGTTTAATGAAAAACTGTTTTTT

d_call: .
clone_size: once
v_call: TRBV5-1
j_call: TRBJ2-3
cdr3_aa: CASSLWGVTDTQYF
cdr3_nt: TGCGCCAGCAGCTTGTGGGGGGTCACAGATACGCAGTATTTT

d_call: TRBD1
clone_size: .
v_call: TRBV24-1
j_call: TRBJ2-3
cdr3_aa: CATRDRDTDTQYF
cdr3_nt: TGTGCCACCCGGGACAGGGACACAGATACGCAGTATTTT

d_call: TRBD2
clone_size: .
v_call: TRBV4-3
j_call: TRBJ2-4
cdr3_aa: CASSQPRRGGLSKGAKNIQYF
cdr3_nt: TGCGCCAGCAGCCAACCACGACGGGGGGGCCTTTCGAAGGGAGCCAAAAACATTCAGTACTTC

d_call: .
clone_size: .
v_call: TRBV7-9
j_call: TRBJ2-1
cdr3_aa: CASSSIRSGQRDEQFF
cdr3_nt: TGTGCCAGCAGCTCTATTAGGTCGGGTCAACGCGATGAGCAGTTCTTC

d_call: .
clone_size: .
v_call: TRBV5-1
j_call: TRBJ2-5
cdr3_aa: CASSLTRTTQETQYF
cdr3_nt: TGCGCCAGCAGCTTGACCCGCACTACTCAAGAGACCCAGTACTTC

d_call: TRBD1
clone_size: .
v_call: TRBV18
j_call: TRBJ2-7
cdr3_aa: CASSPVDRGNYEQYF
cdr3_nt: TGTGCCAGCTCACCAGTCGACAGGGGAAACTACGAGCAGTACTTC

d_call: TRBD1
clone_size: .
v_call: TRBV7-9
j_call: TRBJ1-1
cdr3_aa: CASSLEGTGVAEAFF
cdr3_nt: TGTGCCAGCAGCTTAGAGGGGACAGGGGTCGCTGAAGCTTTCTTT